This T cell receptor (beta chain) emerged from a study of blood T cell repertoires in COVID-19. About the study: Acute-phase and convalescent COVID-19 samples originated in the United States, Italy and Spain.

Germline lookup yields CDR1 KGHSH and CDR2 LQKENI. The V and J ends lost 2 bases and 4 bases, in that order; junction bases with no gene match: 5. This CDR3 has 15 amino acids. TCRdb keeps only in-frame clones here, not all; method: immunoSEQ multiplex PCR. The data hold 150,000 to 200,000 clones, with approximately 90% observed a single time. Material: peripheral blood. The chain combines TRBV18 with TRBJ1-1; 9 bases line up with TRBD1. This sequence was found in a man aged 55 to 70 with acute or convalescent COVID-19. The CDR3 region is CASSPRQGVFTEAFF. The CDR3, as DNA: TGTGCCAGCTCACCAAGACAGGGGGTTTTCACTGAAGCTTTCTTT. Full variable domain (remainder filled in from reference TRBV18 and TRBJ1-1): NAGVMQNPRHLVRRRGQEARLRCSPMKGHSHVYWYRQLPEEGLKFMVYLQKENIIDESGMPKERFSAEFPKEGPSILRIQQVVRGDSAAYFCASSPRQGVFTEAFFGQGTRLTVV.